The 10 T cell receptor beta chains given below trace back to one sample, sequenced in a study of cytomegalovirus exposure and HLA in healthy donors. Primers included in the PCR were 60 Vbeta and 13 Jbeta primers. Repertoires were generated with immunoSEQ multiplex PCR, while TCRdb's copy carries only in-frame clones and drops some. This sample's clone table lists 96,000 or so clones. Specimen: PBMCs. These receptors came from a woman aged 25 to 45 in good health and CMV-seronegative.

The rearrangement links TRBV28 to TRBJ2-3; perhaps TRBD2 as D (6 bases). CDR1 and CDR2 from the germline V gene are MDHEN and SYDVKM. Deletions cut 5 bases from V and 0 bases from J, with 12 bases between. The CDR3 extends over 15 amino acids. The CDR3 region is CASSPVGGSTDTQYF. The CDR3 nucleotides are TGTGCCAGCAGTCCGGTCGGGGGAAGCACAGATACGCAGTATTTT.

V usage is TRBV7-2 and J usage is TRBJ2-3; a possible D gene is TRBD1 (6 bases). CDR3 size: 16 residues. From germline, CDR1 is SGHTA and CDR2 FQGNSA. Trimming took off 5 bases at V and 0 bases at J, with 15 bases between the two ends. The CDR3 here is CASSPRLGTSTDTQYF. The CDR3 region has the DNA TGTGCCAGCAGCCCTCGTTTGGGGACAAGCACAGATACGCAGTATTTT.

The J gene is TRBJ1-1, the V gene TRBV18; the match to TRBD1 covers 9 bases. CDR3 length equals 14 residues. V shed 5 bases, J shed 4 bases, and the junction held 5 bases outside the gene matches. CDR1 is KGHSH, CDR2 LQKENI, per germline. CDR3 nucleotide sequence: TGTGCCAGCTCATCCGGACAGGGGTCCACTGAAGCTTTCTTT. Amino acid sequence: CASSSGQGSTEAFF.

The V and J genes are TRBV18 and TRBJ2-3, with TRBD2 matching over 15 bases. Germline V gives CDR1 KGHSH, CDR2 LQKENI. Trimming removed 3 bases from V and 3 bases from J; junction bases left unmatched: 1. This CDR3 has 16 residues. CDR3: CASSPGLAGGTDTQYF. In nucleotides, the CDR3 is TGTGCCAGCTCACCCGGACTAGCGGGGGGGACAGATACGCAGTATTTT.

Regarding this clone: At one boundary the junction diverges from the germline segment, which might be a read error. The chain uses TRBV4-2 and TRBJ2-1, with 11 positions matching TRBD2. The CDR3 length is 20 residues. The germline V gene encodes CDR1 LGHNA and CDR2 YNFKEQ. Here the CDR3 reads CASSQDRGSGRVVSHNEQFF. For the CDR3, the DNA is TGTGCCAGCAGCCAAGATAGGGGTAGCGGGAGGGTAGTCTCCCACAATGAGCAGTTCTTC.

The chain joins TRBV6-1 to TRBJ2-7; 7 nucleotides agree with TRBD2. CDR1 and CDR2 from the germline V gene are MNHNS and SASEGT. The CDR3 has 12 amino acids. Losses at the gene ends were 11 bases for V and 2 bases for J; bases not matched to a gene: 6. CDR3 loop: CAGGRGAYEQYF. The CDR3, as DNA: TGTGCCGGGGGGAGGGGCGCCTACGAGCAGTACTTC.

The chain is built from TRBV19 and TRBJ2-1, with 14 bases fitting TRBD2. Germline V lookup: CDR1 LNHDA, CDR2 SQIVND (reference sequence). V was pared by 5 bases and J by 6 bases, with 12 bases of the junction left unmatched. The CDR3 contains 18 residues. CDR3 nucleotide sequence: TGTGCCAGTAGTTTCGGACTAGCGGGGGGAGTTCGGCTCAATGAGCAGTTCTTC. This encodes CASSFGLAGGVRLNEQFF. The variable domain in full, with the rest retrieved from reference TRBV19 and TRBJ2-1, is DGGITQSPKYLFRKEGQNVTLSCEQNLNHDAMYWYRQDPGQGLRLIYYSQIVNDFQKGDIAEGYSVSREKKESFPLTVTSAQKNPTAFYLCASSFGLAGGVRLNEQFFGPGTRLTVL.

The chain's CDR3 is CASSQDRGGSTDTQYF. As DNA, the CDR3 is TGCGCCAGCAGCCAAGATCGGGGGGGGAGCACAGATACGCAGTATTTT. The rearrangement links TRBV4-1 to TRBJ2-3; 8 bases match TRBD2. CDR3 length: 16 residues. Germline V lookup: CDR1 MGHRA, CDR2 YSYEKL. The V gene end was trimmed by 0 bases and the J gene end by 0 bases; junction bases not matched to a gene: 2.

The chain combines TRBV7-9 with TRBJ2-7, with D possibly being TRBD1 (6 bases). Germline V lookup: CDR1 SEHNR, CDR2 FQNEAQ (reference sequence). This CDR3 spans 13 amino acids. V gave up 4 bases and J gave up 2 bases, with 9 bases separating them. The CDR3 spells CASSSRDTYEQYF. CDR3 nucleotides: TGTGCCAGCAGCTCCCGGGACACCTACGAGCAGTACTTC. The variable domain in full, with the rest retrieved from reference TRBV7-9 and TRBJ2-7, is DTGVSQNPRHKITKRGQNVTFRCDPISEHNRLYWYRQTLGQGPEFLTYFQNEAQLEKSRLLSDRFSAERPKGSFSTLEIQRTEQGDSAMYLCASSSRDTYEQYFGPGTRLTVT.

The chain joins TRBV25-1 to TRBJ2-1, with 13 bases fitting TRBD2. Germline V gene lookup returns CDR1 MGHDK and CDR2 SYGVNS. V lost 7 bases, J lost 4 bases, and 4 bases stayed unmatched. This CDR3 spans 15 amino acids. CDR3 bases: TGTGCCAGCAATGTGGGACTAGCGGGATACAATGAGCAGTTCTTC. Amino acids: CASNVGLAGYNEQFF.